This T cell receptor beta chain was identified in a study of blood T cell repertoires in COVID-19. At the level of the study: COVID-19 samples, acute and convalescent, were from the United States, Italy and Spain. T cells, B-cell-depleted T cells, or PBMCs supplied cDNA or gDNA.

V was pared by 8 bases and J by 2 bases, with 10 bases between. The germline V gene has CDR1 MNHEY and CDR2 SVGAGI. The CDR3 runs to 12 residues. Authors' processing steps: Estimates of nucleated cell counts were drawn from the amplification of reference gene primers. Clones were read by immunoSEQ multiplex PCR, and TCRdb kept only the in-frame ones, dropping some. The V and J calls and clone size are taken from that table; D and trimming were inferred from the DNA. The top ten clones hold approximately 5.4% of a sample with 110,000 to 150,000 clones, around 90% of them seen once. The J gene is TRBJ2-7, the V gene TRBV6-5; tentative D call: TRBD2 (5 bases). What was sequenced was peripheral blood. The clonotype originates from a human donor in a cohort sampled during active COVID-19. The CDR3 DNA is TGTGCCAGCCTCAGCGGCACCTACGAGCAGTACTTC. It specifies CASLSGTYEQYF.